The sequence of this TCR beta chain was determined in a study of cytomegalovirus exposure and HLA in healthy donors. CDR1 MNHEY and CDR2 SMNVEV come from the germline V gene (reference sequence). This CDR3 has 15 residues. V trimming: 3 bases; J trimming: 2 bases; junction bases outside the gene matches: 3. Data came from immunoSEQ multiplex PCR; TCRdb stores just in-frame clones and leaves some out. The sample carries 66,000 or so clones, 95% to 98% recorded once. The rearrangement joins TRBV27 to TRBJ1-5, with 8 bases that match TRBD1. The TCR sequence derives from a woman aged 18-35 years in good health and CMV-seropositive. Sequencing used PBMCs. DNA of the CDR3: TGTGCCAGCAGTTTTGGACAGGGTGGCAATCAGCCCCAGCATTTT. Translated, it gives CASSFGQGGNQPQHF.